This T cell receptor (beta chain) was sequenced during a study of T cell responses to AZD1222 COVID-19 vaccine. Study results and caveats: Females made up more of the donors, who were largely white British, and clonal diversity may have come out too low. Increases in Spike-specific TCR breadth and depth were seen after two AZD1222 doses.

Generated by immunoSEQ multiplex PCR, the TCRdb table keeps only in-frame clones and is missing some. The sample carries approximately 190,000 clones, more than 75% recorded once. About this clone: Its specificity is not known.

The CDR3 is 14 amino acids. Germline V gives CDR1 GTSNPN, CDR2 SVGIG (reference sequence). J was trimmed by 1 base and V by 1 base; bases with no gene match: 3. This specimen consisted of peripheral blood, obtained on day 0 of AZD1222 vaccination. J is TRBJ2-7 and V is TRBV30; TRBD1 aligns across 8 bases. The TCR was taken from an adult in good health. Here the CDR3 reads CAWSEDRGSYEQYF. As DNA, the CDR3 is TGTGCCTGGAGTGAAGACAGGGGTTCCTACGAGCAGTACTTC.